A selection of T cell receptor beta chains follows, all from one sample in a study of OX40 agonist ivuxolimab in advanced cancers. Generated by immunoSEQ multiplex PCR, the TCRdb table keeps only in-frame clones and is missing some. The sample lists about 13,000 clones; more than 70% were seen once. The material was CD4+ or CD8+ T cells sorted from blood, obtained in a trial of the OX40 agonist ivuxolimab. Receptors were obtained from an adult with an advanced solid tumor such as melanoma, head and neck, liver or kidney cancer. Each CDR3 is given with its conserved first and last residue. A D gene is named only where the DNA matches it firmly. Size is omitted from some rows. Given values are once, few, many or a class for expanded clones.

>TRBV5-6|NA|NA|TRBJ2-2
CASSLGQTLPGELFF
TGTGCCAGCAGCTTGGGACAGACCCTCCCCGGGGAGCTGTTTTTT
>TRBV10-3|TRBD1|once|TRBJ2-1
CAISAPGQGARSSYNEQFF
TGTGCCATCAGTGCACCGGGACAGGGGGCACGGTCCTCCTACAATGAGCAGTTCTTC
>TRBV20-1|NA|NA|TRBJ2-5
CSGLQETQYF
TGCAGTGGGTTGCAAGAGACCCAGTACTTC
>TRBV29-1|NA|NA|TRBJ2-7
CSVEGGGVGDEQYF
TGCAGCGTTGAAGGAGGGGGGGTCGGGGACGAGCAGTACTTC
>TRBV6-5|NA|NA|TRBJ2-7
CASSYSSDSSYEQYF
TGTGCCAGCAGTTACTCATCGGATTCCTCCTACGAGCAGTACTTC
>TRBV11-3|NA|NA|TRBJ2-5
CASSLDLGHQETQYF
TGTGCCAGCAGCTTAGATCTAGGCCATCAAGAGACCCAGTACTTC
>TRBV27|NA|NA|TRBJ2-3
CASSLVVSTDTQYF
TGTGCCAGCAGTTTAGTCGTTAGCACAGATACGCAGTATTTT
>TRBV27|NA|NA|TRBJ1-4
CASSLFPGGNEKLFF
TGTGCCAGCAGTTTATTTCCCGGGGGTAATGAAAAACTGTTTTTT
>TRBV5-1|NA|NA|TRBJ1-3
CASSLSRWPDTIYF
TGCGCCAGCAGCTTGTCCCGATGGCCAGACACCATATATTTT
>TRBV27|TRBD2|NA|TRBJ2-3
CASSLMVLAGTDTQYF
TGTGCCAGCAGTTTAATGGTCCTAGCGGGAACCGATACGCAGTATTTT
>TRBV9|NA|NA|TRBJ2-7
CASGQPYEQYF
TGTGCCAGCGGACAGCCCTACGAGCAGTACTTC
>TRBV6-1|NA|NA|TRBJ2-3
CASSDGFSSTDTQYF
TGTGCCAGCAGTGACGGATTTAGTAGCACAGATACGCAGTATTTT
>TRBV28|TRBD1|NA|TRBJ2-1
CASSTPGQPTVNEQFF
TGTGCCAGCAGTACCCCGGGACAGCCTACGGTTAATGAGCAGTTCTTC
>TRBV27|NA|once|TRBJ1-1
CASSLAGSTEAFF
TGTGCCAGCAGTTTAGCAGGGAGCACTGAAGCTTTCTTT
>TRBV12-5|NA|NA|TRBJ2-7
CASGLPRGGGYEQYF
TGTGCTAGTGGTTTGCCCCGCGGAGGGGGCTACGAGCAGTACTTC
>TRBV19|NA|NA|TRBJ1-2
CASSIGVLPAPYGYTF
TGTGCCAGTAGTATCGGGGTACTTCCTGCCCCCTATGGCTACACCTTC
>TRBV5-5|NA|NA|TRBJ2-7
CASCPRVGEQYF
TGTGCCAGCTGCCCGCGGGTCGGCGAGCAGTACTTC
>TRBV9|NA|NA|TRBJ1-1
CASSPRHGGEAFF
TGTGCCAGCAGCCCCCGACACGGGGGCGAAGCTTTCTTT
>TRBV11-2|NA|NA|TRBJ1-1
CASSLVGRGTEAFF
TGTGCCAGCAGCTTAGTGGGAAGAGGAACTGAAGCTTTCTTT
>TRBV27|NA|NA|TRBJ2-3
CASSYSGASTDTQYF
TGTGCCAGCAGTTACTCGGGGGCTAGCACAGATACGCAGTATTTT
>TRBV11-2|NA|NA|TRBJ2-7
CASSLESGGGYEQYF
TGTGCCAGCAGCTTAGAGTCTGGGGGAGGCTACGAGCAGTACTTC
>TRBV6-5|TRBD1|NA|TRBJ1-1
CASSHQGAMNTEAFF
TGTGCCAGCAGTCACCAGGGGGCCATGAACACTGAAGCTTTCTTT
>TRBV9|TRBD2|NA|TRBJ2-1
CASSPSGRSSYNEQFF
TGTGCCAGCAGTCCTAGCGGGAGGAGCTCCTACAATGAGCAGTTCTTC
>TRBV7-9|NA|medium-sized|TRBJ2-3
CASSSNPQVDTQYF
TGTGCCAGCAGCTCGAACCCACAGGTGGATACGCAGTATTTT
>TRBV4-1|NA|NA|TRBJ2-7
CASSHPGAVYEQYF
TGCGCCAGCAGCCACCCAGGGGCGGTCTACGAGCAGTACTTC
>TRBV2|NA|once|TRBJ2-4
CASSERGGAKNIQYF
TGTGCCAGCAGTGAGCGGGGTGGGGCCAAAAACATTCAGTACTTC
>TRBV21-1|NA|NA|TRBJ2-3
CASSKGTRAPEDTQYF
TGTGCCAGCAGCAAGGGGACTAGGGCTCCTGAAGATACGCAGTATTTT
>TRBV12-5|TRBD1|once|TRBJ1-1
CASGPGTGTTEAFF
TGTGCTAGTGGCCCAGGGACAGGGACGACTGAAGCTTTCTTT
>TRBV4-1|NA|NA|TRBJ2-3
CASRVAGASTDTQYF
TGCGCCAGCAGGGTCGCGGGTGCGAGCACAGATACGCAGTATTTT
>TRBV19|NA|few|TRBJ2-7
CASSAESKTGFYEQYF
TGTGCCAGTAGTGCCGAATCTAAGACAGGTTTCTACGAGCAGTACTTC
>TRBV11-2|NA|few|TRBJ1-1
CASSLGPNTEAFF
TGTGCCAGCAGCTTGGGACCGAACACTGAAGCTTTCTTT
>TRBV7-3|NA|few|TRBJ1-1
CASSLVGEAFF
TGTGCCAGCAGCTTGGTGGGTGAAGCTTTCTTT
>TRBV27|NA|NA|TRBJ1-1
CASSLGNTNTEAFF
TGTGCCAGCAGTTTAGGAAACACGAACACTGAAGCTTTCTTT
>TRBV13|NA|NA|TRBJ1-1
CASSFEGWGEAFF
TGTGCCAGCAGCTTTGAAGGATGGGGTGAAGCTTTCTTT
>TRBV9|NA|NA|TRBJ2-1
CASSVATSFNEQFF
TGTGCCAGCAGCGTGGCGACTAGTTTCAATGAGCAGTTCTTC
>TRBV5-1|TRBD1|NA|TRBJ2-2
CASSADRGLDTGELFF
TGCGCCAGCAGCGCCGACAGGGGATTGGACACCGGGGAGCTGTTTTTT
>TRBV13|TRBD2|NA|TRBJ2-4
CASSSTSGVAKNIQYF
TGTGCCAGCAGCTCAACTAGCGGGGTAGCCAAAAACATTCAGTACTTC
>TRBV29-1|TRBD1|NA|TRBJ1-1
CSVRQGSSTEAFF
TGCAGCGTCCGACAGGGCTCGAGCACTGAAGCTTTCTTT
>TRBV15|TRBD1|NA|TRBJ1-1
CATSRELQGRPEAFF
TGTGCCACCAGCAGAGAATTACAGGGGCGGCCTGAAGCTTTCTTT
>TRBV11-2|NA|large|TRBJ2-7
CASSLAVRGDEQYF
TGTGCCAGCAGCTTAGCAGTCAGGGGAGACGAGCAGTACTTC
>TRBV12-5|TRBD2|NA|TRBJ2-5
CASGSRLAGEETQYF
TGTGCTAGTGGTTCCCGACTAGCGGGAGAAGAGACCCAGTACTTC
>TRBV4-1|NA|NA|TRBJ2-7
CASSQEPRDPYEQYF
TGCGCCAGCAGCCAAGAACCTCGGGATCCCTACGAGCAGTACTTC
>TRBV7-3|NA|NA|TRBJ2-1
CASSLRLSQDRDFFYNEQFF
TGTGCCAGCAGCTTACGTCTGTCGCAAGACCGGGACTTTTTTTACAATGAGCAGTTCTTC
>TRBV4-1|TRBD1|once|TRBJ1-5
CASSQEVGTGNQPQHF
TGCGCCAGCAGCCAAGAGGTCGGGACAGGAAATCAGCCCCAGCATTTT
>TRBV5-4|NA|NA|TRBJ1-2
CASSLETGDDEYTF
TGTGCCAGCAGCTTGGAAACCGGGGACGACGAGTACACCTTC
>TRBV2|NA|NA|TRBJ2-7
CASSVFELASEQYF
TGTGCCAGCAGTGTATTTGAACTAGCCTCCGAGCAGTACTTC
>TRBV11-2|NA|NA|TRBJ1-1
CASSPPGGPEAFF
TGTGCCAGCAGCCCCCCGGGGGGCCCTGAAGCTTTCTTT
>TRBV2|NA|few|TRBJ2-7
CASSRRQDRYEQYF
TGTGCCAGCAGTAGGCGACAGGATCGCTACGAGCAGTACTTC
>TRBV5-6|TRBD1|NA|TRBJ1-2
CASSLVSWDRDYGYTF
TGTGCCAGCAGCTTGGTTTCCTGGGACAGAGACTATGGCTACACCTTC
>TRBV7-7|NA|NA|TRBJ2-7
CASSFLPGAGEQYF
TGTGCTAGCAGCTTCCTCCCGGGGGCGGGCGAGCAGTACTTC
>TRBV28|TRBD1|NA|TRBJ2-2
CASSQQGTYTGELFF
TGTGCCAGCAGCCAACAGGGGACCTACACCGGGGAGCTGTTTTTT
>TRBV6-1|NA|NA|TRBJ1-1
CASYLAEAFF
TGTGCCAGCTATCTCGCTGAAGCTTTCTTT
>TRBV5-4|NA|NA|TRBJ1-2
CASSSLGRANYYGYTF
TGTGCCAGCAGCTCCCTGGGTAGGGCTAACTACTATGGCTACACCTTC
>TRBV9|NA|NA|TRBJ1-6
CASSSIEGGSPLHF
TGTGCCAGCAGTAGCATTGAGGGAGGTTCACCCCTCCACTTT
>TRBV7-9|NA|NA|TRBJ2-3
CASSPSLGGLTDTQYF
TGTGCCAGCAGCCCTAGTTTAGGGGGACTCACAGATACGCAGTATTTT
>TRBV5-5|NA|NA|TRBJ2-5
CASSPRDMGETQYF
TGTGCCAGCAGCCCGCGGGACATGGGAGAGACCCAGTACTTC
>TRBV7-7|TRBD2|NA|TRBJ2-1
CASSPGLALDEQFF
TGTGCTAGCAGCCCGGGACTAGCGCTCGATGAGCAGTTCTTC
>TRBV2|NA|once|TRBJ2-1
CASNYLGEGASYNEQFF
TGTGCCAGCAACTACCTGGGGGAGGGGGCCTCCTACAATGAGCAGTTCTTC